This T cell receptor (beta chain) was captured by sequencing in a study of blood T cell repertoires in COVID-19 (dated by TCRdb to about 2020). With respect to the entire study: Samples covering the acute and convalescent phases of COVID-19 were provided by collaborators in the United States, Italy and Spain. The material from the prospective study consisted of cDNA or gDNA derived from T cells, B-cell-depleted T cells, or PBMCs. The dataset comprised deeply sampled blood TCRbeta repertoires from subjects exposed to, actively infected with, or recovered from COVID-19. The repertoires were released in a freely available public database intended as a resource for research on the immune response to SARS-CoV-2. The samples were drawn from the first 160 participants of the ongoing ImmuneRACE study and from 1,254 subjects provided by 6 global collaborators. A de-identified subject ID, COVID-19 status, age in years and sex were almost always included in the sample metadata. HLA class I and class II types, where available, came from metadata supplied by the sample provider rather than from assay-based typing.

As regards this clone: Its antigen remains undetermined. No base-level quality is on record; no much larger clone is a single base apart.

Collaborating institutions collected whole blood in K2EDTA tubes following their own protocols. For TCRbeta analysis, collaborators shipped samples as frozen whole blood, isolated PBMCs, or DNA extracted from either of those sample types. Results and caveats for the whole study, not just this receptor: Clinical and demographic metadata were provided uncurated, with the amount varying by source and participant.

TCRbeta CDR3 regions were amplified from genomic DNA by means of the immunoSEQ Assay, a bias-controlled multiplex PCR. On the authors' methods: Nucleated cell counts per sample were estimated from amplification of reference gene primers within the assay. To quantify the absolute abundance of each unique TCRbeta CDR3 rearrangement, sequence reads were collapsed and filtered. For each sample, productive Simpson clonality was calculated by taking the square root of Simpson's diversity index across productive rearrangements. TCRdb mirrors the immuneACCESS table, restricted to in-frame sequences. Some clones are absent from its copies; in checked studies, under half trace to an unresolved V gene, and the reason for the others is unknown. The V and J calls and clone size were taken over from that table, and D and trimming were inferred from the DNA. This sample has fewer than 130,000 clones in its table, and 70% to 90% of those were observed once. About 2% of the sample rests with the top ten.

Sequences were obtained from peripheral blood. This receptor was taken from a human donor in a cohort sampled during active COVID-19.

CDR3 protein: CASGRTERGGNIQYF. The nucleotide sequence is given as TGTGCTAGTGGCCGGACCGAGCGGGGGGGAAACATTCAGTACTTC. The V and J genes are TRBV12-5 and TRBJ2-4; TRBD2 lines up with 10 middle nucleotides. Counted from cysteine to phenylalanine, this CDR3 has 15 amino acids. CDR3 DNA only is kept here, 45 bases in frame from base 1. For this chain, trimming is 6 bases at the V end and 6 bases at the J end, and the number of junction bases without a gene match is 8. The germline V gene supplies CDR1 LGHNT and CDR2 FRNRAP.